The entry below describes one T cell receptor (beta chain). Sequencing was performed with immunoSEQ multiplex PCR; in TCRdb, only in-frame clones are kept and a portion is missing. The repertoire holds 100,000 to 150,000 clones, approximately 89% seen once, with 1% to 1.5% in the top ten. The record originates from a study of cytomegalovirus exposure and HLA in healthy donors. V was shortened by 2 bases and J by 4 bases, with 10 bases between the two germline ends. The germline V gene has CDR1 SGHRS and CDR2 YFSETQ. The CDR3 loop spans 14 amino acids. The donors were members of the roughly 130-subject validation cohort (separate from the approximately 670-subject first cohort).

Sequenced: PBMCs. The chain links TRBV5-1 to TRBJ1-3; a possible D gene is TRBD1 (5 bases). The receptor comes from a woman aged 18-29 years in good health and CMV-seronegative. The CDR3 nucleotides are TGCGCCAGCAGCTTTCAGGGATTCGGAAACACCATATATTTT. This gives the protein CASSFQGFGNTIYF.